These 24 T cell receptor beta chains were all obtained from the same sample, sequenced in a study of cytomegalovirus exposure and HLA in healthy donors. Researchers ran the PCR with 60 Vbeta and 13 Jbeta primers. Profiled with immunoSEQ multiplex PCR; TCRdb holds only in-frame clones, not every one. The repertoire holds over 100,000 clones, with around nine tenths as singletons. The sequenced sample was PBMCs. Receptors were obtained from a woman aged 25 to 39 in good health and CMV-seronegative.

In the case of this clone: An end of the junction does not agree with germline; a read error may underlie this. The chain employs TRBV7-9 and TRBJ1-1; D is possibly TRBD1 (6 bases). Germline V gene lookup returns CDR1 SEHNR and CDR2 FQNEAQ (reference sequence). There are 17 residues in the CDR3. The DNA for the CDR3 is TGTGGCAGCAGTCACAGCAGAACAGGGACGATGAACACTGAAGCTTTCTTT. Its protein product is CGSSHSRTGTMNTEAFF.

CDR3 DNA sequence: TGTGCCAGTAGTTCTGGGACAGGGGTCGGCTACACCTTC. The encoded protein is CASSSGTGVGYTF. The chain joins TRBV19 to TRBJ1-2, with TRBD1 identical over 10 bases. The germline CDR1 and CDR2 sequences are LNHDA and SQIVND (reference sequence). The CDR3 is 13 residues long. With 5 bases clipped from V and 8 bases from J, the junction kept 5 bases outside the gene matches.

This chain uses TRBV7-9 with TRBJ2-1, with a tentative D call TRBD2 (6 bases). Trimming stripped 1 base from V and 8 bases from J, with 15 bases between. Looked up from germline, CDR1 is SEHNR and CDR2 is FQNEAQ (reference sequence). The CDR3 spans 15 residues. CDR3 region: CASSLVGGTLDEQFF. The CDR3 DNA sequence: TGTGCCAGCAGCTTAGTCGGGGGAACGCTGGATGAGCAGTTCTTC. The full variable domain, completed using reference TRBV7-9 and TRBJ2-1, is DTGVSQNPRHKITKRGQNVTFRCDPISEHNRLYWYRQTLGQGPEFLTYFQNEAQLEKSRLLSDRFSAERPKGSFSTLEIQRTEQGDSAMYLCASSLVGGTLDEQFFGPGTRLTVL.

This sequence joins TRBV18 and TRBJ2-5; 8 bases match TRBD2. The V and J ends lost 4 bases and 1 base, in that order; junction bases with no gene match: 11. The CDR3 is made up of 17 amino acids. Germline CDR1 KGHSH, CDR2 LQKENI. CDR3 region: CASSRAGVAGTQETQYF. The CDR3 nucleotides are TGTGCCAGCTCACGTGCGGGAGTAGCGGGAACCCAAGAGACCCAGTACTTC.

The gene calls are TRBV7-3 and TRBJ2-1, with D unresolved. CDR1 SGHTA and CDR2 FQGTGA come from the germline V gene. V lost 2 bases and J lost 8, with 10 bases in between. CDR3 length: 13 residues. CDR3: CASSLPSVDEQFF. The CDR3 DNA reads TGTGCCAGCAGCTTACCTAGTGTAGATGAGCAGTTCTTC.

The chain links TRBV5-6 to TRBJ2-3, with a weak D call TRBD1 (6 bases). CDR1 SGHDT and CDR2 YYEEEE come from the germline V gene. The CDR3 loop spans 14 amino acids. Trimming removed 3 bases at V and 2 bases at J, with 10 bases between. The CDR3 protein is CASSSQGFTDTQYF. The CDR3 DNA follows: TGTGCCAGCAGCTCACAGGGATTCACAGATACGCAGTATTTT.

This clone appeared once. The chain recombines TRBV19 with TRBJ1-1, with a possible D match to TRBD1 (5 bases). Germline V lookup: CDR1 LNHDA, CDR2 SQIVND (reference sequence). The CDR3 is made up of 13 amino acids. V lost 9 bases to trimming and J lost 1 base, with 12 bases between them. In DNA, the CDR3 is TGTGCCAGCGGAACAGGCCCGAACACTGAAGCTTTCTTT. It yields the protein CASGTGPNTEAFF.

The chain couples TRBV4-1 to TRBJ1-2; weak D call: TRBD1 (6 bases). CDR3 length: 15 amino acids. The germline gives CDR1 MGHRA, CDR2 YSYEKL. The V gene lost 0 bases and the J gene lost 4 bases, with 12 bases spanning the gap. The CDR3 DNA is TGCGCCAGCAGCCAAGATAGACAGGCCGCCTATGGCTACACCTTC. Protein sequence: CASSQDRQAAYGYTF.

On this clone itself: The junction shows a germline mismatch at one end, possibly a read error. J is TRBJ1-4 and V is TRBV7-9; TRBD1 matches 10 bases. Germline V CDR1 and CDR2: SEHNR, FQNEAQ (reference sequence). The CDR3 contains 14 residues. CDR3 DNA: TGTTCCAGCAGCTTCGGGACAGGGGCTGTAAAACTGTTTTTT. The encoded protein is CSSSFGTGAVKLFF. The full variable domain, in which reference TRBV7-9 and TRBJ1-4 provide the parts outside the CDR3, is DTGVSQNPRHKITKRGQNVTFRCDPISEHNRLYWYRQTLGQGPEFLTYFQNEAQLEKSRLLSDRFSAERPKGSFSTLEIQRTEQGDSAMYLCSSSFGTGAVKLFFGSGTQLSVL.

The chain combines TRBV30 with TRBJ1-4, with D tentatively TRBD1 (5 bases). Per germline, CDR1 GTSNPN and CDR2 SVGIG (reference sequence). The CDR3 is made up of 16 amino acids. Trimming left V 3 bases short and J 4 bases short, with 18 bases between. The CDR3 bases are TGTGCCTGGAGGCCCTCAAGGGGTATCCTTAATGAAAAACTGTTTTTT. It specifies CAWRPSRGILNEKLFF.

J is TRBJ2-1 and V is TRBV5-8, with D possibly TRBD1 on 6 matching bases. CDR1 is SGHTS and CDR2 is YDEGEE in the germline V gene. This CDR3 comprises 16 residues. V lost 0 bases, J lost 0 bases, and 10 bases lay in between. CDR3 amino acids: CASSLGQAPSYNEQFF. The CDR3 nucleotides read TGTGCCAGCAGCTTGGGACAGGCGCCCTCCTACAATGAGCAGTTCTTC.

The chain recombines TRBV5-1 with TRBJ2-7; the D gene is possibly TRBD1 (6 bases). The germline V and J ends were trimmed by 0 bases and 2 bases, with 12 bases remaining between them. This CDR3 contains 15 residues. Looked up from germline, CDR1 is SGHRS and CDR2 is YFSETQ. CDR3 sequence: CASSLARGRPYEQYF. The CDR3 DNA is TGCGCCAGCAGCTTGGCCAGGGGACGTCCCTACGAGCAGTACTTC.

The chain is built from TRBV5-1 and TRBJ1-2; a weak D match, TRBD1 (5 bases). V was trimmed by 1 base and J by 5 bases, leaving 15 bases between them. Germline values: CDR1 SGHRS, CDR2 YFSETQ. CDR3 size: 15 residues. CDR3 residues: CASSLTQGGMYGYTF. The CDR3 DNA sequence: TGCGCCAGCAGCTTGACCCAGGGAGGGATGTATGGCTACACCTTC.

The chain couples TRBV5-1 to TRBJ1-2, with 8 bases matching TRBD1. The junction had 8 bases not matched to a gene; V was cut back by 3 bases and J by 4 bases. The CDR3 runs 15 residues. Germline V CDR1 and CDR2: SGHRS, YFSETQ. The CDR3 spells CASSSQDRAPYGYTF. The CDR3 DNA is TGCGCCAGCAGCTCTCAGGACAGGGCGCCCTATGGCTACACCTTC.

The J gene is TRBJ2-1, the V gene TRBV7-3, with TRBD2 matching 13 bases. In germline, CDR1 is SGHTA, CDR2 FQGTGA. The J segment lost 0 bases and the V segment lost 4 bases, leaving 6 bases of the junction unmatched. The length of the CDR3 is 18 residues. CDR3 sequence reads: CASSSGLAGQSSYNEQFF. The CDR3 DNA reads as TGTGCCAGCAGCTCGGGACTAGCGGGGCAAAGCTCCTACAATGAGCAGTTCTTC.

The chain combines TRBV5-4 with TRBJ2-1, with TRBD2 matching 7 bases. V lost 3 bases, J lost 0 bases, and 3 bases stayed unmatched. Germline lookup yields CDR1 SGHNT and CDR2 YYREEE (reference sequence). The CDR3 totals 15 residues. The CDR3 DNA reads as TGTGCCAGCAGCTCGCGGGGGAGCTCCTACAATGAGCAGTTCTTC. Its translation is CASSSRGSSYNEQFF. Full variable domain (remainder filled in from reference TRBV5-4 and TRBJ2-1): ETGVTQSPTHLIKTRGQQVTLRCSSQSGHNTVSWYQQALGQGPQFIFQYYREEENGRGNFPPRFSGLQFPNYSSELNVNALELDDSALYLCASSSRGSSYNEQFFGPGTRLTVL.

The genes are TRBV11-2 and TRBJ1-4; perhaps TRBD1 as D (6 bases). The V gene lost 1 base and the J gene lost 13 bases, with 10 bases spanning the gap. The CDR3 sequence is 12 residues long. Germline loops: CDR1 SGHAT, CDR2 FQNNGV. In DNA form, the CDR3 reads TGTGCCAGCAGCTTAGCAGGGGATCGACTGTTTTTT. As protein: CASSLAGDRLFF.

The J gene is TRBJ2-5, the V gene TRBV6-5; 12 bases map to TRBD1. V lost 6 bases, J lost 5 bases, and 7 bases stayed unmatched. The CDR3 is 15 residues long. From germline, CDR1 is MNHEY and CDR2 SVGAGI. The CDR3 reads CASSKPGQGAETQYF. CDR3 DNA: TGTGCCAGCAGCAAGCCGGGACAGGGGGCGGAGACCCAGTACTTC.

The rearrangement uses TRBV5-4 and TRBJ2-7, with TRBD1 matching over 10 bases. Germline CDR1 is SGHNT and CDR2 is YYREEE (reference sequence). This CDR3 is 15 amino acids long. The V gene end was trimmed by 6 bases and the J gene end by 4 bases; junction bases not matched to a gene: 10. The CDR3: CASTLSGTGVYEQYF. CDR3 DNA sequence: TGTGCCAGCACTCTAAGCGGGACAGGGGTATACGAGCAGTACTTC.

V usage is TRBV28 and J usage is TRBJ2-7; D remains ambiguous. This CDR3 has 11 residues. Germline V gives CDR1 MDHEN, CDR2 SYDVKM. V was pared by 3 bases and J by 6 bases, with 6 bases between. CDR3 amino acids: CASSFHTEQYF. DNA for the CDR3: TGTGCCAGCAGTTTTCACACCGAGCAGTACTTC.

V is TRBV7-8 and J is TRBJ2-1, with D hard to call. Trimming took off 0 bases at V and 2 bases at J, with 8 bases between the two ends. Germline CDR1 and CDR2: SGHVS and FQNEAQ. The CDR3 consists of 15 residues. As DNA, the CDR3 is TGTGCCAGCAGCTTAGCTCGGGTGGCCTACAATGAGCAGTTCTTC. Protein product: CASSLARVAYNEQFF. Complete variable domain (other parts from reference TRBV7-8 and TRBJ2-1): GAGVSQSPRYKVAKRGQDVALRCDPISGHVSLFWYQQALGQGPEFLTYFQNEAQLDKSGLPSDRFFAERPEGSVSTLKIQRTQQEDSAVYLCASSLARVAYNEQFFGPGTRLTVL.

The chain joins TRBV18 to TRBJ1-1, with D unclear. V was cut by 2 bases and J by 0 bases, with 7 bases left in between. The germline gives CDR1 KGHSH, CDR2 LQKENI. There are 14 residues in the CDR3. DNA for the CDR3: TGTGCCAGCTCACCATCCAACTTGAACACTGAAGCTTTCTTT. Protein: CASSPSNLNTEAFF.

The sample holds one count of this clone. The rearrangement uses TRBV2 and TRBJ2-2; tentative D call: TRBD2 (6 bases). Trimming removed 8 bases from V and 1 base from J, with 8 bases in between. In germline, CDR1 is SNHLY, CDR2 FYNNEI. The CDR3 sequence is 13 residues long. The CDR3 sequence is CASARGNTGELFF. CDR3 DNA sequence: TGTGCCAGCGCGCGGGGGAACACCGGGGAGCTGTTTTTT.

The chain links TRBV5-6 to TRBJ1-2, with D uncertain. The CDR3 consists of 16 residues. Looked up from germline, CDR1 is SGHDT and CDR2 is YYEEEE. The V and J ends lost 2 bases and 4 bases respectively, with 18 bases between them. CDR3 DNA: TGTGCCAGCAGCTTTTACAGTTTCTTACTTACCTATGGCTACACCTTC. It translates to CASSFYSFLLTYGYTF.